This entry lists 27 T cell receptor beta chains sequenced from one sample in a study of siplizumab effects on memory and regulatory T cells. Profiled with immunoSEQ multiplex PCR; TCRdb holds only in-frame clones, not every one. The top ten clones hold about 1.4% of a sample with about 82,000 clones, 80% to 90% of them seen once. Source material: Tregs sorted from blood. The receptors were gathered from a human donor in good health.

The chain employs TRBV28 and TRBJ1-2, with TRBD1 matching over 8 bases. V shed 6 bases, J shed 4 bases, and the junction held 10 bases outside the gene matches. Germline CDR1 is MDHEN and CDR2 is SYDVKM. This CDR3 is 15 amino acids long. CDR3 sequence reads: CASRSQGAGRYGYTF. CDR3 nucleotides: TGTGCCAGCAGAAGTCAGGGGGCCGGGCGCTATGGCTACACCTTC.

The chain links TRBV19 to TRBJ2-1; tentatively, D is TRBD1 or TRBD2 (7 bases each). The CDR3 covers 13 residues. V lost 10 bases and J lost 8, with 18 bases in between. The germline gives CDR1 LNHDA, CDR2 SQIVND (reference sequence). The DNA of the CDR3 is TGTGCCACCCGGGGCAGGGGGGGCGATGAGCAGTTCTTC. This gives the protein CATRGRGGDEQFF.

V and J are TRBV5-4 and TRBJ2-1; TRBD1 is a possible D gene (5 bases). V was shortened by 2 bases and J by 5 bases, with 8 bases between the two germline ends. CDR3 size: 13 residues. CDR1 and CDR2 (germline): SGHNT, YYREEE (reference sequence). The CDR3 DNA reads TGTGCCAGCAGCTTTCAACAGGACAATGAGCAGTTCTTC. It is translated as CASSFQQDNEQFF.

The gene calls are TRBV18 and TRBJ1-2; the match to TRBD1 covers 8 bases. The CDR3 runs 13 residues. Germline V lookup: CDR1 KGHSH, CDR2 LQKENI. V lost 5 bases, J lost 10 bases, and 9 bases stayed unmatched. The CDR3 reads CASSNLGQEDYTF. CDR3 nucleotide sequence: TGTGCCAGCTCAAACCTGGGACAGGAAGACTACACCTTC.

This clone was seen ten or more times. CDR3 DNA sequence: TGCGCCAGCAGCTTGGCCCCATCTAACTATGGCTACACCTTC. This sequence encodes CASSLAPSNYGYTF. The genes are TRBV5-1 and TRBJ1-2; unclear D gene. V was pared by 0 bases and J by 0 bases, with 6 bases between. The CDR3 contains 14 residues. Germline V gives CDR1 SGHRS, CDR2 YFSETQ.

This clone showed up just a few times. This CDR3 is CASSRNSPLHF. CDR3 nucleotides: TGTGCCAGCAGTAGGAATTCACCCCTCCACTTT. The chain is built from TRBV5-6 and TRBJ1-6, with D hard to call. The CDR3 contains 11 residues. Germline-derived CDR1 and CDR2 are SGHDT and YYEEEE. V shed 5 bases and J shed 7 bases, with 4 bases lying between them. Full variable domain (outside the CDR3, taken from reference TRBV5-6 and TRBJ1-6): DAGVTQSPTHLIKTRGQQVTLRCSPKSGHDTVSWYQQALGQGPQFIFQYYEEEERQRGNFPDRFSGHQFPNYSSELNVNALLLGDSALYLCASSRNSPLHFGNGTRLTVT.

CDR3: CASSFDGASTDTQYF. In DNA form, the CDR3 reads TGTGCCAGCAGCTTCGACGGGGCTAGCACAGATACGCAGTATTTT. This chain connects TRBV7-3 to TRBJ2-3, with D perhaps being TRBD1 or TRBD2 (5 bases each). This CDR3 contains 15 residues. V lost 3 bases and J lost 0, with 10 bases in between. Germline lookup yields CDR1 SGHTA and CDR2 FQGTGA.

The rearrangement links TRBV7-9 to TRBJ2-2, with a possible D match to TRBD2 (7 bases). This CDR3 region has 16 residues. Trimming left V 5 bases short and J 0 bases short, with 13 bases between. Germline lookup yields CDR1 SEHNR and CDR2 FQNEAQ (reference sequence). The DNA for the CDR3 is TGTGCCAGCAGCGTGTGGGGGGGGCCGAACACCGGGGAGCTGTTTTTT. Translation: CASSVWGGPNTGELFF.

V and J are TRBV7-6 and TRBJ1-1; D remains unclear. Germline values: CDR1 SGHVS, CDR2 FNYEAQ. This CDR3 is built from 15 residues. V lost 1 base and J 4 bases, leaving 13 bases between the germline ends. The CDR3 nucleotides read TGTGCCAGCAGCTTAGATCCCTTCCCGGCCACTGAAGCTTTCTTT. Translation gives CASSLDPFPATEAFF.

The rearrangement joins TRBV5-1 to TRBJ2-3, with D maybe TRBD2 (5 bases). Germline V CDR1 and CDR2: SGHRS, YFSETQ. The CDR3 contains 13 residues. V was cut by 4 bases and J by 7 bases, with 13 bases left in between. The CDR3 sequence: CASSPSGTNTQYF. Written as DNA, the CDR3 is TGCGCCAGCAGCCCAAGCGGAACCAATACGCAGTATTTT.

About this clone itself: This sample includes further DNA sequences coding for the same CDR3. The V gene is TRBV4-1, the J gene TRBJ1-3; 7 nucleotides match TRBD1. Germline V gene data show CDR1 as MGHRA and CDR2 as YSYEKL. The CDR3 consists of 14 residues. Trimming removed 1 base from V and 4 bases from J; junction bases left unmatched: 1. For the CDR3, the DNA is TGCGCCAGCAGCCAAGGGACAGGCGGAAACACCATATATTTT. Translated, it gives CASSQGTGGNTIYF.

CDR3 sequence reads: CASSLTTGYNEQFF. In nucleotides, the CDR3 is TGTGCCAGCAGCTTAACGACGGGTTACAATGAGCAGTTCTTC. V is TRBV7-9 and J is TRBJ2-1; no reliable D call. The CDR3 consists of 14 residues. V shed 2 bases and J shed 4 bases, with 9 bases lying between them. Germline V gene sequence: CDR1 SEHNR, CDR2 FQNEAQ (reference sequence).

This clone was seen a few times. The chain carries TRBV27 and TRBJ1-2; the match to TRBD1 covers 9 bases. Trimming cost V 5 bases and J 4 bases; bases outside gene matches: 8. CDR3 length: 15 residues. Germline values: CDR1 MNHEY, CDR2 SMNVEV (reference sequence). CDR3 nucleotides: TGTGCCAGCAGTCGCCTGGGACAGGGAAGCTATGGCTACACCTTC. This sequence encodes CASSRLGQGSYGYTF.

The table lists this clone with a count of one. The chain couples TRBV6-5 to TRBJ2-2, with D tentatively TRBD1 (6 bases). This CDR3 region has 14 residues. Germline assignment: CDR1 MNHEY and CDR2 SVGAGI. The ends were cut back, 4 bases at V and 7 bases at J, with 13 bases in the middle. DNA of the CDR3: TGTGCCAGCAGTTCAGCAGGGGCTATCGGGGAGCTGTTTTTT. Protein sequence: CASSSAGAIGELFF.

This chain connects TRBV28 to TRBJ2-4, with TRBD1 identical over 9 bases. CDR3 length: 17 residues. V dropped 4 bases and J dropped 1; count of bases not matched to a gene: 8. Germline V gene sequence: CDR1 MDHEN, CDR2 SYDVKM. The CDR3 DNA sequence: TGTGCCAGCAGTTCTCGCAAACAGGGGGCGGCCAAAAACATTCAGTACTTC. Protein product: CASSSRKQGAAKNIQYF.

This sequence joins TRBV7-2 and TRBJ1-2; a weak D match, TRBD1 (6 bases). Trimming removed 5 bases from V and 7 bases from J, with 17 bases in between. Germline CDR1 reads SGHTA; CDR2 reads FQGNSA. The CDR3 covers 14 residues. The CDR3 bases are TGTGCCAGCAGCCCATCACAGGGATTCAGTGGCTACACCTTC. Protein sequence: CASSPSQGFSGYTF. The entire variable domain, with the rest obtained from reference TRBV7-2 and TRBJ1-2, is as follows: GAGVSQSPSNKVTEKGKDVELRCDPISGHTALYWYRQSLGQGLEFLIYFQGNSAPDKSGLPSDRFSAERTGGSVSTLTIQRTQQEDSAVYLCASSPSQGFSGYTFGSGTRLTVV.

The rearrangement uses TRBV5-4 and TRBJ2-1, with 14 bases aligning to TRBD2. V was pared by 4 bases and J by 6 bases, with 6 bases of the junction left unmatched. CDR1 and CDR2 from the germline V gene are SGHNT and YYREEE (reference sequence). This CDR3 is built from 16 residues. Here the CDR3 DNA reads TGTGCCAGCAGCCCCAGGACTAGCGGGGGGACCAATGAGCAGTTCTTC. Translating gives CASSPRTSGGTNEQFF.

This clone was counted a few times. The chain couples TRBV10-1 to TRBJ2-7, with D tentatively TRBD1 (6 bases). Germline CDR1 reads WNHNN; CDR2 reads SYGVQD (reference sequence). The ends were cut back, 3 bases at V and 4 bases at J, with 13 bases in the middle. The CDR3 contains 14 residues. CDR3 bases: TGCGCCAGCAGTGACGAGGGGGTCGGATACGAGCAGTACTTC. Amino acids: CASSDEGVGYEQYF.

The genes are TRBV12-5 and TRBJ2-5; a weak D match, TRBD2 (5 bases). Germline CDR1 LGHNT, CDR2 FRNRAP. V dropped 8 bases and J dropped 4 bases, with 11 bases sitting between them. The CDR3 has 12 residues. The CDR3 DNA sequence: TGTGCTAGTTGCCGGGAAAGAGAGACCCAGTACTTC. Its protein product is CASCRERETQYF.

The chain uses TRBV7-9 and TRBJ2-2; unclear D gene. Trimming took 3 bases from V and 11 from J, leaving 19 bases between them. CDR1 SEHNR and CDR2 FQNEAQ come from the germline V gene (reference sequence). This CDR3 has 15 amino acids. The CDR3 protein is CASSFVYSDLPELFF. The DNA of the CDR3 is TGTGCCAGCAGCTTTGTGTACTCTGATCTGCCAGAGCTGTTTTTT.

This rearrangement joins TRBV10-1 to TRBJ1-4; 8 nucleotides agree with TRBD1. Germline loops: CDR1 WNHNN, CDR2 SYGVQD (reference sequence). Trimming took 7 bases from V and 4 from J; bases not matched to a gene: 2. The CDR3 runs to 13 residues. CDR3 protein: CASTGTGNEKLFF. The CDR3 nucleotides are TGCGCCAGCACCGGGACAGGTAATGAAAAACTGTTTTTT.

V usage is TRBV30 and J usage is TRBJ2-7, with no clear D. Between the trimmed V and J ends, which lost 2 bases and 3 bases, there was a span of 11 bases. CDR3 size: 13 residues. In germline, CDR1 is GTSNPN, CDR2 SVGIG (reference sequence). CDR3 in amino acids: CAWSRGEVYEQYF. CDR3 nucleotides: TGTGCCTGGAGTCGCGGTGAGGTCTACGAGCAGTACTTC.

The chain joins TRBV6-6 to TRBJ1-1; D gene unclear. The germline CDR1 and CDR2 sequences are MNHNY and SVGAGI (reference sequence). The CDR3 runs to 12 residues. Trimming removed 2 bases from V and 6 bases from J, with 7 bases in between. The CDR3 DNA is TGTGCCAGCAGTTACCCCTTAGCTGAAGCTTTCTTT. This codes for CASSYPLAEAFF.

J is TRBJ2-3 and V is TRBV7-2; 10 nucleotides match TRBD2. The germline V gene has CDR1 SGHTA and CDR2 FQGNSA. The CDR3 is made up of 18 amino acids. V was pared by 1 base and J by 3 bases, with 10 bases of the junction left unmatched. This chain's CDR3 is CASSLGSGGASGTDTQYF. The CDR3 bases are TGTGCCAGCAGCTTAGGGAGCGGGGGGGCCAGCGGGACAGATACGCAGTATTTT.

The chain carries TRBV5-1 and TRBJ2-5; 12 positions match TRBD2. Germline V gene sequence: CDR1 SGHRS, CDR2 YFSETQ. The CDR3 loop spans 17 amino acids. Trimming cost V 0 bases and J 4 bases; bases outside gene matches: 7. The CDR3 nucleotides read TGCGCCAGCAGCTTGGCGGTATCTAGCGGGGGGGCAGAGACCCAGTACTTC. Translated: CASSLAVSSGGAETQYF.

This chain uses TRBV19 with TRBJ1-2; 9 bases agree with TRBD1. The J segment lost 7 bases and the V segment lost 6 bases, leaving 6 bases of the junction unmatched. Germline V gives CDR1 LNHDA, CDR2 SQIVND (reference sequence). The CDR3 has 13 residues. The CDR3 region has the DNA TGTGCCAGTAGATGGACAGGGGAAAGTGGCTACACCTTC. Amino acids: CASRWTGESGYTF.

This rearrangement joins TRBV20-1 to TRBJ2-1, with TRBD2 as a possible D gene (6 bases). CDR3 length equals 11 residues. Germline loops: CDR1 DFQATT, CDR2 SNEGSKA (reference sequence). V gave up 6 bases and J gave up 16 bases, with 19 bases separating them. Written as DNA, the CDR3 is TGCAGTGCGAGCCGGGAGCCCGGGAACTTCTTC. It yields the protein CSASREPGNFF.